This TCR beta chain was profiled in a study of response to subunit inactivated influenza vaccine. Notes on the study in general: Authors suggested each seasonal influenza vaccination recruits few new T cells.

The V gene's germline CDR1 is MGHRA and CDR2 YSYEKL. Deletions cut 0 bases from V and 7 bases from J, with 15 bases between. The CDR3 contains 15 residues. This clonotype was detected a few times. Its antigen is currently unknown. TCRdb re-called the RT-PCR reads with MiXCR, one entry per CDR3 protein. The sample has around 580,000 distinct CDR3 sequences; approximately 10% are singletons. The chain combines TRBV4-1 with TRBJ1-2; the D is unclear. Sample: PBMCs from blood, taken on the day of vaccination. This TCR was recovered from a man aged 50-59 years who received an inactivated influenza vaccine. The chain's CDR3 is CASSQEVSGLFGYTF. Here the CDR3 DNA reads TGCGCCAGCAGCCAAGAGGTCTCGGGTTTATTTGGCTACACCTTC.